Described below is a single TCR beta chain sequence and its context. No antigen is known for it. These data originate in a study of post-analysis software for immune sequencing data. Study outcomes and limitations: Among 5 or 6 TRBV segments more frequent in patients than controls were TRBV5-6, TRBV5-1 and TRBV20-1. Normalized Chao1 diversity was significantly reduced in patients versus controls.

Carried by the TCR beta cDNA libraries were unique molecular identifiers. TCRdb reprocessed the PCR reads via MiXCR and lists one record per CDR3 protein. The sample lists about 430,000 distinct CDR3 sequences, roughly 40% occurring once. Germline trimming cut 4 bases from V and 4 bases from J; bases unmatched to any gene: 6. This CDR3 comprises 14 residues. In germline, CDR1 is MNHEY, CDR2 SMNVEV (reference sequence). The sequencing sample was made of blood. The chain carries TRBV27 and TRBJ2-7; 8 bases line up with TRBD1. The receptor was derived from a girl aged 2-10 years with multiple sclerosis. Here the CDR3 reads CASSSPTGEYEQYF. In DNA form, the CDR3 reads TGTGCCAGCAGTTCCCCGACAGGGGAATACGAGCAGTACTTC.